These 16 T cell receptor beta chains share one sample of origin, sequenced in a study of Ad26.COV2.S vaccination and SARS-CoV-2 variants. The method was immunoSEQ multiplex PCR; TCRdb's version includes in-frame clones alone and lacks a portion of them. The data contain 300,000 to 350,000 clones, roughly 90% of them seen just once; the ten biggest clones take up 5%. Treatment described: approximately 18 received Ad26.COV2.S at low or high dose, single or two shots; 5 received placebo; per-sample allocation not given. Sampling happened 63 days after the first vaccine or placebo injection. This specimen was peripheral blood, taken in a trial of Ad26.COV2.S vaccine versus placebo. All receptors come from a person aged 18 to 65 who received the Ad26.COV2.S COVID-19 vaccine or a placebo.

Turning to this clone: In the same sample, other DNA sequences code for this CDR3. CDR3 in amino acids: CASSGGTGSYNEQFF. CDR3 DNA: TGCGCCAGCAGCGGCGGGACAGGGTCGTACAATGAGCAGTTCTTC. The chain joins TRBV5-1 to TRBJ2-1; 9 bases are shared with TRBD1. Germline assignment: CDR1 SGHRS and CDR2 YFSETQ. This CDR3 contains 15 residues. V lost 4 bases and J lost 4; bases outside the gene matches: 6. Full variable domain (rest looked up from reference TRBV5-1 and TRBJ2-1): KAGVTQTPRYLIKTRGQQVTLSCSPISGHRSVSWYQQTPGQGLQFLFEYFSETQRNKGNFPGRFSGRQFSNSRSEMNVSTLELGDSALYLCASSGGTGSYNEQFFGPGTRLTVL.

The V call is TRBV7-6, the J call TRBJ2-6; 9 bases fit TRBD1. The germline V gene encodes CDR1 SGHVS and CDR2 FNYEAQ. The CDR3 loop spans 19 amino acids. Losses at the gene ends were 5 bases for V and 0 bases for J; bases not matched to a gene: 11. The CDR3 spells CASSLARDRAPSGANVLTF. The DNA of the CDR3 is TGTGCCAGCAGCCTCGCCAGGGACAGGGCCCCCTCTGGGGCCAACGTCCTGACTTTC.

This rearrangement joins TRBV7-2 to TRBJ1-5, with no clear D. V was shortened by 3 bases and J by 4 bases, with 7 bases between the two germline ends. Germline-derived CDR1 and CDR2 are SGHTA and FQGNSA. This CDR3 is 13 amino acids long. CDR3 coding DNA: TGTGCCAGCAGCTTTGCAAGAAATCAGCCCCAGCATTTT. Translated, it gives CASSFARNQPQHF.

The chain has TRBV5-1 and TRBJ2-1, with 10 bases that match TRBD1. Germline CDR1 is SGHRS and CDR2 is YFSETQ. With V trimmed by 3 bases and J by 6 bases, 6 bases remained unmatched. The CDR3 has 15 amino acids. CDR3 sequence reads: CASSWGQGRSNEQFF. The CDR3 DNA reads TGCGCCAGCAGCTGGGGACAGGGGCGAAGCAATGAGCAGTTCTTC.

The rearrangement joins TRBV2 to TRBJ2-1, with D possibly matching TRBD1 (5 bases). This CDR3 has 13 amino acids. Germline lookup yields CDR1 SNHLY and CDR2 FYNNEI. Between the trimmed V and J ends, which lost 6 bases and 3 bases, there was a span of 9 bases. CDR3 protein: CASSSGNYNEQFF. CDR3 bases: TGTGCCAGCAGCTCAGGGAACTACAATGAGCAGTTCTTC.

The chain uses TRBV6-5 and TRBJ1-4; weak D call: TRBD1 (5 bases). CDR1 is MNHEY, CDR2 SVGAGI, per germline. Trimming stripped 6 bases from V and 6 bases from J, with 14 bases between. CDR3 size: 14 residues. In nucleotides, the CDR3 is TGTGCCAGCAGCCGGGACCCCGGAGATGAAAAACTGTTTTTT. Translating it yields CASSRDPGDEKLFF.

V and J are TRBV5-4 and TRBJ2-7, with 10 bases lining up with TRBD1. This CDR3 has 15 amino acids. The trim removed 4 bases at V and 2 bases at J, leaving 6 bases unmatched. Germline V gene data show CDR1 as SGHNT and CDR2 as YYREEE (reference sequence). In DNA, the CDR3 is TGTGCCAGCAGCCCGACAGGGGGCGTCCCCTACGAGCAGTACTTC. As protein: CASSPTGGVPYEQYF.

V is TRBV18 and J is TRBJ2-2; D perhaps matches TRBD1 (6 bases). CDR3 size: 14 residues. The germline V and J ends were trimmed by 3 bases and 3 bases, with 8 bases remaining between them. Germline V gene sequence: CDR1 KGHSH, CDR2 LQKENI. CDR3 region: CASSPRTDTGELFF. The CDR3 coding sequence is TGTGCCAGCTCACCGAGGACAGACACCGGGGAGCTGTTTTTT.

This chain connects TRBV5-1 to TRBJ2-3; TRBD2 agrees at 8 bases. There are 15 residues in the CDR3. The junction had 4 bases not matched to a gene; V was cut back by 2 bases and J by 2 bases. In germline, CDR1 is SGHRS, CDR2 YFSETQ. CDR3 nucleotide sequence: TGCGCCAGCAGCTTTAGCGGGGCACTCACAGATACGCAGTATTTT. This codes for CASSFSGALTDTQYF.

The V gene is TRBV6-4, the J gene TRBJ1-5; TRBD1 agrees at 9 bases. Trimming cost V 5 bases and J 4 bases; bases outside gene matches: 6. The CDR3 sequence is 15 residues long. Germline lookup yields CDR1 MRHNA and CDR2 SNTAGT. CDR3 DNA: TGTGCCAGCAGTAGTACAGGGGGCGCAAATCAGCCCCAGCATTTT. This gives the protein CASSSTGGANQPQHF.

The V gene is TRBV5-1, the J gene TRBJ1-2; 7 bases are shared with TRBD1. Germline-derived CDR1 and CDR2 are SGHRS and YFSETQ. Unmatched junction bases numbered 5, after V lost 2 bases and J lost 4 bases. This CDR3 has 14 residues. CDR3 amino acids: CASSLEQGTYGYTF. As DNA, the CDR3 is TGCGCCAGCAGCTTAGAACAGGGGACCTATGGCTACACCTTC.

This chain connects TRBV7-2 to TRBJ1-6; D might be TRBD1 (5 bases). Trimming removed 8 bases from V and 7 bases from J, with 12 bases in between. CDR1 and CDR2 from the germline V gene are SGHTA and FQGNSA. The CDR3 sequence is 13 residues long. CDR3 nucleotides: TGTGCCAGCGTAGGGGACGGGAATTCACCCCTCCACTTT. Encoded protein: CASVGDGNSPLHF.

The V call is TRBV7-9, the J call TRBJ2-7; 10 positions match TRBD1. Germline trimming cut 4 bases from V and 7 bases from J; bases unmatched to any gene: 4. Germline loops: CDR1 SEHNR, CDR2 FQNEAQ (reference sequence). This CDR3 is 13 amino acids long. DNA for the CDR3: TGTGCCAGCAGCTGGGACAGGGGCCTGGAGCAGTACTTC. It specifies CASSWDRGLEQYF.

V is TRBV9 and J is TRBJ2-7; D is possibly TRBD1 or TRBD2 (5 bases each). CDR3 length: 15 amino acids. Germline assignment: CDR1 SGDLS and CDR2 YYNGEE. With 0 bases removed from V and 3 bases from J, the gap between germline ends came to 13 bases. The CDR3 is CASSVVRGPIYEQYF. In DNA form, the CDR3 reads TGTGCCAGCAGCGTAGTTAGGGGACCGATCTACGAGCAGTACTTC.

The genes are TRBV7-9 and TRBJ2-1, with unresolved D. Germline CDR1 and CDR2: SEHNR and FQNEAQ (reference sequence). The ends were cut back, 5 bases at V and 1 base at J, with 9 bases in the middle. The CDR3 covers 14 residues. The CDR3 sequence is CASSAMESYNEQFF. The CDR3 DNA is TGTGCCAGCAGCGCCATGGAGTCCTACAATGAGCAGTTCTTC.

The chain couples TRBV28 to TRBJ1-2; a weak D match, TRBD1 (6 bases). V shed 6 bases and J shed 6 bases, with 17 bases lying between them. The CDR3 runs to 14 residues. Germline CDR1 MDHEN, CDR2 SYDVKM. Written as DNA, the CDR3 is TGTGCCAGCAGCCCTACCTACAGGGACGATGGCTACACCTTC. Translated: CASSPTYRDDGYTF.